This T cell receptor (beta chain) stems from a study of cytomegalovirus exposure and HLA in healthy donors. Background on the study: About 80 million unique TCRs from HLA-typed donors were held in an early data release.

Among the donors, all were healthy bone marrow donors. PCR was performed using 60 Vbeta and 13 Jbeta primers. Using immunoSEQ multiplex PCR, the repertoire was profiled, and TCRdb retains in-frame clones only, with some absent. The repertoire holds 90,000 to 110,000 clones, with around 80% as singletons. The CDR3 extends over 14 amino acids. The V gene end was trimmed by 3 bases and the J gene end by 6 bases; junction bases not matched to a gene: 6. Per germline, CDR1 MGHRA and CDR2 YSYEKL. The receptor was isolated from a man younger than 40 in good health and CMV-seropositive. The sample was PBMCs. This chain links TRBV4-1 with TRBJ1-1; the match to TRBD1 covers 8 bases. The CDR3 is CASSQAVQGAEAFF. In nucleotides, the CDR3 is TGCGCCAGCAGCCAGGCCGTACAGGGGGCTGAAGCTTTCTTT.